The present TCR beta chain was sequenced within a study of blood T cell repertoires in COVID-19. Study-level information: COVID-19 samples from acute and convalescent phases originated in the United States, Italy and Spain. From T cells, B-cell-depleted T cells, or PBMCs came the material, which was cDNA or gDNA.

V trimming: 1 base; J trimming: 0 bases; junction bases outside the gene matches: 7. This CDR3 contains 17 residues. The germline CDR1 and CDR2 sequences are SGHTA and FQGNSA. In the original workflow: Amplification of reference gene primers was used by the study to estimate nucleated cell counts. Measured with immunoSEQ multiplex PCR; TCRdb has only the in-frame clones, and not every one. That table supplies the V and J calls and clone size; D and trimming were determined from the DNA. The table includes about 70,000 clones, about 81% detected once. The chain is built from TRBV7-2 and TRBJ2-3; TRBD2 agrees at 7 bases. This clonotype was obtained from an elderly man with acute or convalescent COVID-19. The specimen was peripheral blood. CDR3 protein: CASSLDWLAASTDTQYF. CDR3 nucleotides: TGTGCCAGCAGCTTAGATTGGCTAGCGGCAAGCACAGATACGCAGTATTTT.